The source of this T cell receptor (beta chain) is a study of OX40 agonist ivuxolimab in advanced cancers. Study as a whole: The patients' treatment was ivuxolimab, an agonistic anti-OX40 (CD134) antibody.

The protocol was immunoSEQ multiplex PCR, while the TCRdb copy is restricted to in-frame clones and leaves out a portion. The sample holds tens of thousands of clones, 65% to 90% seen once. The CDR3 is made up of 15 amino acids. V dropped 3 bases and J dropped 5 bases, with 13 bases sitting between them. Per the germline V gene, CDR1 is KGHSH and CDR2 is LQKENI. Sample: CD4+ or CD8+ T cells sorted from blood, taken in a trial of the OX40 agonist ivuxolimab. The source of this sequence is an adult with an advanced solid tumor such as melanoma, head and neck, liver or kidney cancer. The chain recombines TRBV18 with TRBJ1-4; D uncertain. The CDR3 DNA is TGTGCCAGCTCACCGCTGTCCGGGAAGAATGAAAAACTGTTTTTT. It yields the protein CASSPLSGKNEKLFF.